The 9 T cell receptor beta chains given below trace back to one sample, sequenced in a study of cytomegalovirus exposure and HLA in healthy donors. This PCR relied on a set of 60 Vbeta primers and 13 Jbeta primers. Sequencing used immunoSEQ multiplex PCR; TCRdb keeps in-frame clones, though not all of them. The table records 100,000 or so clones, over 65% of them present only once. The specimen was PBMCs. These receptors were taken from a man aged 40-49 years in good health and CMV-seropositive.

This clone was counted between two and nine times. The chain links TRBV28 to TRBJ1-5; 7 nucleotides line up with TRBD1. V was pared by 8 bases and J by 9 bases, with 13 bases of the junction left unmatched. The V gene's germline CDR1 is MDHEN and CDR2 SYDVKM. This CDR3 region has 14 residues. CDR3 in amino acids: CASDSPTGTGPQHF. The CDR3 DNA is TGTGCCAGCGATAGCCCGACAGGGACTGGGCCCCAGCATTTT. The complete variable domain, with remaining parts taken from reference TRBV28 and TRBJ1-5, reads DVKVTQSSRYLVKRTGEKVFLECVQDMDHENMFWYRQDPGLGLRLIYFSYDVKMKEKGDIPEGYSVSREKKERFSLILESASTNQTSMYLCASDSPTGTGPQHFGDGTRLSIL.

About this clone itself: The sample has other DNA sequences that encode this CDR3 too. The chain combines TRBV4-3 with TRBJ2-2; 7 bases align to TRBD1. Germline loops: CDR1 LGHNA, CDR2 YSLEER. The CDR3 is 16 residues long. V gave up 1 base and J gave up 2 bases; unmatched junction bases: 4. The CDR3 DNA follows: TGCGCCAGCAGCCAAGTCAGACAGGGAAACACCGGGGAGCTGTTTTTT. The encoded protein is CASSQVRQGNTGELFF.

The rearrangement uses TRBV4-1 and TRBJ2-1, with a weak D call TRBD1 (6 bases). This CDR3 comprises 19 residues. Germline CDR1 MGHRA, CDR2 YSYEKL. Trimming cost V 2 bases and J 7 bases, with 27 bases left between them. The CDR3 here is CASSQTPLATGTRKNEQFF. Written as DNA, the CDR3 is TGCGCCAGCAGCCAAACACCTCTTGCAACAGGGACCCGCAAGAATGAGCAGTTCTTC.

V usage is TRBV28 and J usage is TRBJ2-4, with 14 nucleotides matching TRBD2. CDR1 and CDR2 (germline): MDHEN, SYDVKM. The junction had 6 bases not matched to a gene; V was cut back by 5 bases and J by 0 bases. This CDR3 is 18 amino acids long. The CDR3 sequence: CASSPGTSGGLAKNIQYF. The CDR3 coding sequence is TGTGCCAGCAGTCCCGGGACTAGCGGGGGACTAGCCAAAAACATTCAGTACTTC.

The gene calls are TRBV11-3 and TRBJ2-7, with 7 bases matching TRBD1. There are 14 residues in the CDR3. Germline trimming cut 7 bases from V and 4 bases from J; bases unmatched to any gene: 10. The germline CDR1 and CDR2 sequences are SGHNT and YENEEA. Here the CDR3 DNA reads TGTGCCAGCACTTTCGAGAGGGGGCCTTACGAGCAGTACTTC. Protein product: CASTFERGPYEQYF.

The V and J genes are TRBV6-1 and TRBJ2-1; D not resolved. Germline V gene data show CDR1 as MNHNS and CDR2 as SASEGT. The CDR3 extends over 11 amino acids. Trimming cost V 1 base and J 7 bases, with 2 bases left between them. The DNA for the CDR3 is TGTGCCAGCAGTGAAGTAAATGAGCAGTTCTTC. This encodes CASSEVNEQFF.

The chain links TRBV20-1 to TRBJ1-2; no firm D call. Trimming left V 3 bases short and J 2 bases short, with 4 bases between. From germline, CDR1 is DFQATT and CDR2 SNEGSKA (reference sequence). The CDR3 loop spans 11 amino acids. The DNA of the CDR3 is TGCAGTGCTAGGTTAAACTATGGCTACACCTTC. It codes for CSARLNYGYTF.

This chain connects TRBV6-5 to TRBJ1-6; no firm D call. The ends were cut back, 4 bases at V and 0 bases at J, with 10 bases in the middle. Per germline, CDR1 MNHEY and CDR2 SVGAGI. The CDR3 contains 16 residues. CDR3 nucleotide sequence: TGTGCCAGCAGTTTCGGAGCGAGCTCCTATAATTCACCCCTCCACTTT. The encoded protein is CASSFGASSYNSPLHF.

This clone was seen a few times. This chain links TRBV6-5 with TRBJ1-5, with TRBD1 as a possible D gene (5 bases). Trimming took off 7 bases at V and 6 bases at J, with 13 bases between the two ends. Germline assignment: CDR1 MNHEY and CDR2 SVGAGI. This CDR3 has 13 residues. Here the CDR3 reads CASKGPGGQPQHF. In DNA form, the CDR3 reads TGTGCCAGCAAGGGTCCGGGGGGTCAGCCCCAGCATTTT.